What follows is one TCR beta chain and its context. The entry originates in a study of blood T cell repertoires in COVID-19. The CDR3 extends over 15 amino acids. Looked up from germline, CDR1 is MNHNS and CDR2 is SASEGT. V was pared by 5 bases and J by 1 base, with 15 bases between. The repertoire was sequenced with immunoSEQ multiplex PCR; TCRdb's copy has only in-frame clones and lacks some. The sample gives more than 120,000 clones, about 89% of which show up once; roughly 35% is in the top ten. The sequence was collected from a man between 45 and 60 years old who had recovered from COVID-19. The chain employs TRBV6-1 and TRBJ2-7; unclear D gene. The source material was peripheral blood. The CDR3 DNA sequence: TGTGCCAGCAGTTCAGTCGGGTCCGTTTCCTACGAGCAGTACTTC. Amino acid sequence: CASSSVGSVSYEQYF.